This TCR beta chain was retrieved from a study of blood T cell repertoires in COVID-19. Overall study context: PBMCs, B-cell-depleted T cells, or T cells provided the cDNA or gDNA that made up the material.

The protocol was immunoSEQ multiplex PCR, while the TCRdb copy is restricted to in-frame clones and leaves out a portion. The sample has about 71,000 clones; approximately 90% are singletons. CDR3 length: 16 amino acids. CDR1 and CDR2 from the germline V gene are KGHDR and SFDVKD. The V and J ends lost 9 bases and 4 bases, in that order; junction bases with no gene match: 12. This clone occurred a few times. Input material: peripheral blood. J is TRBJ2-1 and V is TRBV24-1; 9 nucleotides match TRBD2. The TCR comes from a man aged 50-60 years with acute or convalescent COVID-19. This CDR3 is CATGGGRGRGYNEQFF. Written as DNA, the CDR3 is TGTGCCACCGGGGGTGGTCGCGGGAGGGGTTACAATGAGCAGTTCTTC.